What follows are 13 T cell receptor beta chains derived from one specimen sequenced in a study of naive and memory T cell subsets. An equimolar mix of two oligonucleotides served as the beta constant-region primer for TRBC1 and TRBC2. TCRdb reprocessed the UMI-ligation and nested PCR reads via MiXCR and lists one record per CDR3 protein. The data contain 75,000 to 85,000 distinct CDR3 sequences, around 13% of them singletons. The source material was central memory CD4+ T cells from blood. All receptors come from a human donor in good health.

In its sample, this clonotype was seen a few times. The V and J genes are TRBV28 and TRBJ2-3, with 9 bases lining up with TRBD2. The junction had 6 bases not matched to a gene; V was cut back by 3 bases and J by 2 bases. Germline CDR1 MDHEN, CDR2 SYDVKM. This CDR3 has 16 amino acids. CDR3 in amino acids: CASSFPTSGHTDTQYF. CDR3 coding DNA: TGTGCCAGCAGTTTTCCGACTAGCGGACACACAGATACGCAGTATTTT.

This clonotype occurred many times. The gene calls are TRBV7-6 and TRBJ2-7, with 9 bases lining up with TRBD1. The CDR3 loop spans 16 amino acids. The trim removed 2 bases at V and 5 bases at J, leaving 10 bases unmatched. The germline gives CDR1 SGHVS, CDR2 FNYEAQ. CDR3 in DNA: TGTGCCAGCAGCTTAATAACGAACAGGGGGCAGAACGAGCAGTACTTC. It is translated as CASSLITNRGQNEQYF.

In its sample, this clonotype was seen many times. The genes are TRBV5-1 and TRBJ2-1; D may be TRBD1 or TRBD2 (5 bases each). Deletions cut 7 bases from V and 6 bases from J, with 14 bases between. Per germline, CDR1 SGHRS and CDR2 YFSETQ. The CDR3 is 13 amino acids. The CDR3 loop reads CASGDVVGNEQFF. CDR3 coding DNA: TGCGCCAGCGGGGACGTCGTAGGCAATGAGCAGTTCTTC.

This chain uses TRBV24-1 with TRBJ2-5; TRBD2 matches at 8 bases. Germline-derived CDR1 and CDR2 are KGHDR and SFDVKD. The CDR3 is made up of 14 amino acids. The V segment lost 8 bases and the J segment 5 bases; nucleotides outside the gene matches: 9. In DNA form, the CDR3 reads TGTGCCACCAAAGCTAAGCGGGAGTATGAGACCCAGTACTTC. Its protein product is CATKAKREYETQYF.

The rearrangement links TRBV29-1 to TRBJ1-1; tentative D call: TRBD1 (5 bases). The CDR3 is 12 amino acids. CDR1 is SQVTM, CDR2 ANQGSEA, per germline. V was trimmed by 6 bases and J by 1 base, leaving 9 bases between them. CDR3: CSVGTPNTEAFF. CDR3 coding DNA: TGCAGCGTGGGGACTCCGAACACTGAAGCTTTCTTT.

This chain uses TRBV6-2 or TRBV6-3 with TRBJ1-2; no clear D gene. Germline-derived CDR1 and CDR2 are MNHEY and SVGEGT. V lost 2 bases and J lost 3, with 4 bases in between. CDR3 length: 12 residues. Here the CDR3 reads CASSYTDYGYTF. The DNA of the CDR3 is TGTGCCAGCAGTTACACCGACTATGGCTACACCTTC.

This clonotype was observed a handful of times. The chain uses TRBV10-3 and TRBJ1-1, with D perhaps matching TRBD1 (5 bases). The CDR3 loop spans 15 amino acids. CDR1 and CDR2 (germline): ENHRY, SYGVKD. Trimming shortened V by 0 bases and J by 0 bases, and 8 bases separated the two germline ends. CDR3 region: CAISESRGLNTEAFF. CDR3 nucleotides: TGTGCCATCAGTGAGTCAAGGGGTTTGAACACTGAAGCTTTCTTT.

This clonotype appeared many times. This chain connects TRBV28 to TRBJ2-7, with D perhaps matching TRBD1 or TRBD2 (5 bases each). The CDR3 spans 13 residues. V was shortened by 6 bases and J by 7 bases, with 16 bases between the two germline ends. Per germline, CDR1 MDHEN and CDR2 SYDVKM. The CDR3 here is CASREGRSREQYF. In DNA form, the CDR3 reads TGTGCCAGCAGAGAGGGACGAAGCAGAGAGCAGTACTTC.

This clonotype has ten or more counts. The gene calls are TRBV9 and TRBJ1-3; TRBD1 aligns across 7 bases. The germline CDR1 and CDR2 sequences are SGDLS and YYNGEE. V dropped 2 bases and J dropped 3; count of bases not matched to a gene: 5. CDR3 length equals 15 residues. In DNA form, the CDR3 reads TGTGCCAGCAGCGTTGCACAGGGGATTGGAAACACCATATATTTT. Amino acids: CASSVAQGIGNTIYF.

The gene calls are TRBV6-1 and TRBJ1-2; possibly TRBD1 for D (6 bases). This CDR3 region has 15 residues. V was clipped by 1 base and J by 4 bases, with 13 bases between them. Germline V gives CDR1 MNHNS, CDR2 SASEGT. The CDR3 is CASSEDWGALYGYTF. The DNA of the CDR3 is TGTGCCAGCAGTGAAGATTGGGGGGCGCTCTATGGCTACACCTTC.

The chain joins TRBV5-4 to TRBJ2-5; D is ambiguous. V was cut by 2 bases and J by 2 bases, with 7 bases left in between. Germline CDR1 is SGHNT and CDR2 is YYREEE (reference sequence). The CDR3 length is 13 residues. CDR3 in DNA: TGTGCCAGCAGCTTCCGTACTCAAGAGACCCAGTACTTC. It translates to CASSFRTQETQYF.

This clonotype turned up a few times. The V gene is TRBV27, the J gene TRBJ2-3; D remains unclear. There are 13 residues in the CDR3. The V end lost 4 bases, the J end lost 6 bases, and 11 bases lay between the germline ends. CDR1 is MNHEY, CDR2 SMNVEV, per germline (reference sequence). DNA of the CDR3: TGTGCCAGCAGTTCCCTAAACCCGGATACGCAGTATTTT. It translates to CASSSLNPDTQYF.

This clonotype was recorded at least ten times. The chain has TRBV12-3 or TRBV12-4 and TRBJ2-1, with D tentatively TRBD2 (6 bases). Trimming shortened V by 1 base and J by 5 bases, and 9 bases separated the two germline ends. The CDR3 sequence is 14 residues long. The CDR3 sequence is CASSLGGTDNEQFF. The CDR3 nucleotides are TGTGCCAGCAGTTTAGGTGGGACTGACAATGAGCAGTTCTTC.